This T cell receptor beta chain was sequenced in a study of identifying expanded T cells in peripheral blood. No infections or other immune events were documented during collection. Study-wide points: About 1.2 clones differed between technical replicates, versus about 17 and 20 over time. Across healthy donors, higher total template counts meant significantly greater two-week count variance.

The CDR3 length is 13 residues. Trimming stripped 6 bases from V and 2 bases from J, with 10 bases between. Germline-derived CDR1 and CDR2 are SNHLY and FYNNEI. Of note for this clone: Its specificity is unknown.

Sequencing was performed with immunoSEQ multiplex PCR; in TCRdb, only in-frame clones are kept and a portion is missing. The repertoire has roughly 100,000 clones, 87% of them found once; the top ten carry about 18%. The chain combines TRBV2 with TRBJ1-1; D possibly corresponds to TRBD1 (5 bases). The sample comprised blood. This receptor was obtained from a person between 18 and 69 years old in good health. CDR3 sequence (DNA): TGTGCCAGCAGAAAACAGGTTAACACTGAAGCTTTCTTT. This sequence encodes CASRKQVNTEAFF.